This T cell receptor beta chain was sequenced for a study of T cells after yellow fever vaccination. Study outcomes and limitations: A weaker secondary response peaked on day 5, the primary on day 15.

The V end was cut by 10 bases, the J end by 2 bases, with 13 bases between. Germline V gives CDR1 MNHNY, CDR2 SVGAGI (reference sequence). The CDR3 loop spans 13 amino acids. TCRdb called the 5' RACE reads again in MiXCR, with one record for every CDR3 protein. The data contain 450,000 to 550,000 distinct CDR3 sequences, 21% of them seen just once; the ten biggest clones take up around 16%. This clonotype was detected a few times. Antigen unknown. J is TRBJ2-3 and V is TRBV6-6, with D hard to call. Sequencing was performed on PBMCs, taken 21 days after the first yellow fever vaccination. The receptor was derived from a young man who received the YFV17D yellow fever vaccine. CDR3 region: CAIDTENTDTQYF. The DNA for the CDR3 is TGTGCCATCGATACAGAAAACACAGATACGCAGTATTTT.